The 22 T cell receptor beta chains below were found in one sample sequenced in a study of CD8 T cells in ankylosing spondylitis. Study observations and caveats: Seemingly distinctive of ankylosing spondylitis blood was a TCR beta motif formed by eight highly homologous variants.

These receptors' antigens are unknown. TCRdb ran MiXCR on the 5' RACE reads and lists one entry per CDR3 protein. Of 750,000 to 850,000 distinct CDR3 sequences listed, around 11% are singletons. Source material: blood, either unsorted or a sorted T cell fraction (not recorded which). Receptors were obtained from a male donor with ankylosing spondylitis.

This clonotype appeared a few times. Germline is not matched at one junction end, which may reflect a read error. The chain employs TRBV24-1 and TRBJ1-2; D gene uncertain. The CDR3 is 11 amino acids. Per the germline V gene, CDR1 is KGHDR and CDR2 is SFDVKD. The CDR3 nucleotides are TGTGCCACCAGTGAGAACTCTGGCTACACCTTC. It encodes CATSENSGYTF.

This clonotype was detected only a few times. J is TRBJ2-3 and V is TRBV7-2; perhaps D is TRBD1 or TRBD2 (5 bases each). CDR3 length equals 14 residues. The V gene's germline CDR1 is SGHTA and CDR2 FQGNSA. V was shortened by 6 bases and J by 4 bases, with 14 bases between the two germline ends. Here the CDR3 reads CASRLRGTSDTQYF. The CDR3 nucleotides are TGTGCCAGCAGGTTAAGAGGGACCTCAGATACGCAGTATTTT.

With regard to this clonotype: Mismatch with germline at one junction end may stem from a read error. J is TRBJ1-5 and V is TRBV20-1; D not certain. This CDR3 is built from 13 residues. Germline CDR1 DFQATT, CDR2 SNEGSKA (reference sequence). Written as DNA, the CDR3 is TGCAGTGCTAGCGGGAATAGCGATCAGCCCCAGCATTTT. It specifies CSASGNSDQPQHF.

This chain joins TRBV2 and TRBJ1-4; 10 bases fit TRBD1. The length of the CDR3 is 17 residues. Germline assignment: CDR1 SNHLY and CDR2 FYNNEI. V trimming: 4 bases; J trimming: 0 bases; junction bases outside the gene matches: 5. This chain's CDR3 is CASSAGTGAATNEKLFF. The CDR3 nucleotides are TGTGCCAGCAGTGCGGGGACAGGGGCTGCAACTAATGAAAAACTGTTTTTT.

This clonotype was recorded a few times. The V gene is TRBV5-6, the J gene TRBJ1-2; possible D gene TRBD1, 6 bases. The V gene lost 6 bases and the J gene lost 8 bases, with 20 bases spanning the gap. Germline assignment: CDR1 SGHDT and CDR2 YYEEEE. This CDR3 comprises 14 residues. Written as DNA, the CDR3 is TGTGCCAGCATGCCATCGACGGGGGCGGGAGGCTACACCTTC. It is translated as CASMPSTGAGGYTF.

This clonotype was counted ten times or more. The chain couples TRBV5-5 to TRBJ1-2, with D perhaps matching TRBD1 (6 bases). The length of the CDR3 is 13 residues. V lost 4 bases to trimming and J lost 4 bases, with 11 bases between them. Germline CDR1 is SGHKS and CDR2 is YYEKEE (reference sequence). Written as DNA, the CDR3 is TGTGCCAGCAGCCTCAGGGGCCCCTATGGCTACACCTTC. Translated: CASSLRGPYGYTF.

This clonotype has more than one count but fewer than ten. This chain connects TRBV7-3 to TRBJ1-1; 8 nucleotides align to TRBD1. V lost 5 bases and J lost 2; bases outside the gene matches: 7. Germline values: CDR1 SGHTA, CDR2 FQGTGA. The CDR3 extends over 15 amino acids. The CDR3 DNA reads TGTGCCAGCAGCAGATACGGACAGGGCAACACTGAAGCTTTCTTT. Amino acid sequence: CASSRYGQGNTEAFF.

This clonotype was recorded a few times. This sequence joins TRBV6-5 and TRBJ2-1; TRBD1 matches 12 bases. CDR1 and CDR2 (germline): MNHEY, SVGAGI. CDR3 length equals 15 residues. Losses at the gene ends were 3 bases for V and 8 bases for J; bases not matched to a gene: 5. The CDR3 sequence: CASSYTGTGGYEQFF. The CDR3 coding sequence is TGTGCCAGCAGTTATACCGGGACAGGGGGCTATGAGCAGTTCTTC.

The rearrangement links TRBV20-1 to TRBJ2-5, with D tentatively TRBD1 (6 bases). The V gene lost 1 base and the J gene lost 5 bases, with 17 bases spanning the gap. Germline CDR1 is DFQATT and CDR2 is SNEGSKA (reference sequence). The CDR3 loop spans 15 amino acids. The CDR3 spells CSARAAGAGGETQYF. Here the CDR3 DNA reads TGCAGTGCTAGAGCTGCAGGGGCGGGTGGCGAGACCCAGTACTTC.

The chain has TRBV7-3 and TRBJ2-4; 11 bases are shared with TRBD2. In germline, CDR1 is SGHTA, CDR2 FQGTGA. The CDR3 spans 23 residues. V trimming: 1 base; J trimming: 0 bases; junction bases outside the gene matches: 20. CDR3 nucleotide sequence: TGTGCCAGCAGCTTAATCGGTATAGGGACTAGCGGAGACCACCCCTTAGCCAAAAACATTCAGTACTTC. Translated, it gives CASSLIGIGTSGDHPLAKNIQYF. Full variable domain (rest looked up from reference TRBV7-3 and TRBJ2-4): GAGVSQTPSNKVTEKGKYVELRCDPISGHTALYWYRQSLGQGPEFLIYFQGTGAADDSGLPNDRFFAVRPEGSVSTLKIQRTERGDSAVYLCASSLIGIGTSGDHPLAKNIQYFGAGTRLSVL.

This clonotype was counted between two and nine times. The rearrangement joins TRBV20-1 to TRBJ2-1, with 12 nucleotides matching TRBD2. With V trimmed by 4 bases and J by 5 bases, 6 bases remained unmatched. Per germline, CDR1 DFQATT and CDR2 SNEGSKA (reference sequence). The CDR3 length is 15 residues. The CDR3 loop reads CSATKLAGGDNEQFF. For the CDR3, the DNA is TGCAGTGCTACCAAACTAGCGGGAGGCGACAATGAGCAGTTCTTC.

The chain is built from TRBV9 and TRBJ2-3, with TRBD2 as a possible D gene (5 bases). Trimming removed 4 bases at V and 7 bases at J, with 16 bases between. The germline V gene encodes CDR1 SGDLS and CDR2 YYNGEE. The CDR3 totals 14 residues. The CDR3 spells CASSPSASSYTQYF. The CDR3 DNA is TGTGCCAGCAGCCCGTCGGCTAGCAGCTATACGCAGTATTTT.

This rearrangement joins TRBV11-2 to TRBJ1-6, with D unresolved. This CDR3 is 14 amino acids long. CDR1 is SGHAT, CDR2 FQNNGV, per germline. The ends were cut back, 6 bases at V and 5 bases at J, with 11 bases in the middle. In nucleotides, the CDR3 is TGTGCCAGCAGTGCGATCAGAGATAATTCACCCCTCCACTTT. The encoded protein is CASSAIRDNSPLHF.

The chain links TRBV5-1 to TRBJ1-1, with no clear D. Per the germline V gene, CDR1 is SGHRS and CDR2 is YFSETQ. V dropped 0 bases and J dropped 6 bases, with 15 bases sitting between them. The CDR3 is 15 amino acids. The CDR3 coding sequence is TGCGCCAGCAGCTTGGATCCCGGCCCCCAATCTGAAGCTTTCTTT. Protein: CASSLDPGPQSEAFF.

Only a few counts were recorded for this clonotype. The CDR3 DNA follows: TGTGCCAGCAGTTTAGGGGGACTCGGTGAAGCTTTCTTT. It yields the protein CASSLGGLGEAFF. The genes are TRBV27 and TRBJ1-1; maybe TRBD1 (5 bases). Germline CDR1 and CDR2: MNHEY and SMNVEV (reference sequence). V lost 2 bases and J 7 bases, leaving 11 bases between the germline ends. This CDR3 is built from 13 residues.

This clonotype was picked up a small number of times. The gene calls are TRBV6-5 and TRBJ2-3, with D perhaps TRBD1 or TRBD2 (5 bases each). Germline lookup yields CDR1 MNHEY and CDR2 SVGAGI. This CDR3 comprises 15 residues. Trimming pared 2 bases from V and 7 bases from J, leaving 16 bases between. The CDR3 spells CASSYGGEGSNTQYF. CDR3 in DNA: TGTGCCAGCAGTTACGGGGGTGAAGGGTCTAATACGCAGTATTTT.

This rearrangement joins TRBV5-5 to TRBJ2-5; D not certain. Trimming pared 2 bases from V and 3 bases from J, leaving 11 bases between. The length of the CDR3 is 14 residues. Germline loops: CDR1 SGHKS, CDR2 YYEKEE (reference sequence). The CDR3 spells CASSFEVHKETQYF. The CDR3 region has the DNA TGTGCCAGCAGCTTTGAAGTCCACAAAGAGACCCAGTACTTC.

There are many counts of this clonotype. The CDR3 sequence is CSVERARRAPEAFF. CDR3 nucleotides: TGCAGCGTTGAGAGGGCCAGGAGGGCCCCTGAAGCTTTCTTT. This sequence joins TRBV29-1 and TRBJ1-1; D gene ambiguous. Germline values: CDR1 SQVTM, CDR2 ANQGSEA. Trimming cost V 3 bases and J 6 bases, with 17 bases left between them. The CDR3 spans 14 residues.

This chain joins TRBV6-5 and TRBJ1-1; D gene ambiguous. The CDR3 length is 16 residues. CDR1 is MNHEY and CDR2 is SVGAGI in the germline V gene. V was pared by 0 bases and J by 2 bases, with 13 bases between. For the CDR3, the DNA is TGTGCCAGCAGTTACTCTATCTTTGGGAGCAACACTGAAGCTTTCTTT. Protein: CASSYSIFGSNTEAFF.

Many counts were recorded for this clonotype. CDR3 DNA: TGCAGCGGTTCATGGTCCTACAATGAGCAGTTCTTC. It translates to CSGSWSYNEQFF. This chain joins TRBV20-1 and TRBJ2-1; no reliable D call. CDR3 size: 12 residues. Germline CDR1 is DFQATT and CDR2 is SNEGSKA (reference sequence).

Ten or more counts support this clonotype. The CDR3 region is CASSQPAGTYGPRASGELFF. CDR3 nucleotides: TGTGCCAGCAGCCAACCGGCCGGGACCTACGGGCCCCGAGCGTCCGGGGAGCTGTTTTTT. The J gene is TRBJ2-2, the V gene TRBV4-2, with D perhaps matching TRBD1 or TRBD2 (5 bases each). V lost 2 bases and J lost 6, with 28 bases in between. This CDR3 region has 20 residues. Germline V lookup: CDR1 LGHNA, CDR2 YNFKEQ.

This chain connects TRBV6-2 or TRBV6-3 to TRBJ2-3; D is possibly TRBD2 (5 bases). The CDR3 extends over 16 amino acids. The germline V gene encodes CDR1 MNHEY and CDR2 SVGEGT. The ends were cut back, 0 bases at V and 2 bases at J, with 12 bases in the middle. CDR3 sequence (DNA): TGTGCCAGCAGTTACTCGCCGGGGAGCTACACAGATACGCAGTATTTT. As protein: CASSYSPGSYTDTQYF.